These 23 T cell receptor beta chains were sequenced from one sample in a study of cytotoxic CD8 clonotypes in ibrutinib-treated CLL. Generated by immunoSEQ multiplex PCR, the TCRdb table keeps only in-frame clones and is missing some. In the table there are about 120,000 clones, 50% to 65% of which are singletons. The starting material was PBMCs, obtained after 24 months of ibrutinib treatment. Receptors were obtained from a human donor with chronic lymphocytic leukemia.

The chain joins TRBV4-1 to TRBJ2-3, with 9 bases lining up with TRBD2. There are 16 residues in the CDR3. V lost 5 bases to trimming and J lost 2 bases; unmatched junction nucleotides: 8. CDR1 is MGHRA, CDR2 YSYEKL, per germline. CDR3 in DNA: TGCGCCAGCAGCTCATTCGCTAGCGGGGACACAGATACGCAGTATTTT. It is translated as CASSSFASGDTDTQYF.

This chain links TRBV9 with TRBJ2-7; weak D call: TRBD1 (6 bases). V was pared by 4 bases and J by 7 bases, with 15 bases between. The CDR3 is made up of 13 amino acids. Germline assignment: CDR1 SGDLS and CDR2 YYNGEE. The CDR3 reads CASSTFRGAEQYF. CDR3 bases: TGTGCCAGCAGCACCTTCAGGGGAGCGGAGCAGTACTTC.

This clone has a count of ten or more. The chain has TRBV18 and TRBJ2-3; D is unclear. Trimming took 2 bases from V and 8 from J, leaving 2 bases between them. Germline V gene data show CDR1 as KGHSH and CDR2 as LQKENI. CDR3 length equals 10 residues. Here the CDR3 DNA reads TGTGCCAGCTCACCAGTTACGCAGTATTTT. Its protein is CASSPVTQYF.

The chain couples TRBV30 to TRBJ1-6; D unresolved. With 4 bases removed from V and 0 bases from J, the gap between germline ends came to 7 bases. This CDR3 contains 14 residues. Per germline, CDR1 GTSNPN and CDR2 SVGIG (reference sequence). This chain's CDR3 is CAWNPSSYNSPLHF. In DNA form, the CDR3 reads TGTGCCTGGAACCCGAGCTCCTATAATTCACCCCTCCACTTT. The entire variable domain, with the rest obtained from reference TRBV30 and TRBJ1-6, is as follows: SQTIHQWPATLVQPVGSPLSLECTVEGTSNPNLYWYRQAAGRGLQLLFYSVGIGQISSEVPQNLSASRPQDRQFILSSKKLLLSDSGFYLCAWNPSSYNSPLHFGNGTRLTVT.

This clone has more than one count but fewer than ten. This chain connects TRBV7-2 to TRBJ2-7; 11 positions agree with TRBD2. This CDR3 is 13 amino acids long. Germline V gene sequence: CDR1 SGHTA, CDR2 FQGNSA. The V and J ends lost 9 bases and 3 bases, in that order; junction bases with no gene match: 4. CDR3 loop: CASRLAGGYEQYF. Written as DNA, the CDR3 is TGTGCCAGTCGTCTAGCGGGGGGCTACGAGCAGTACTTC. Full variable domain (rest looked up from reference TRBV7-2 and TRBJ2-7): GAGVSQSPSNKVTEKGKDVELRCDPISGHTALYWYRQSLGQGLEFLIYFQGNSAPDKSGLPSDRFSAERTGGSVSTLTIQRTQQEDSAVYLCASRLAGGYEQYFGPGTRLTVT.

The chain uses TRBV10-3 and TRBJ2-1, with a possible D match to TRBD2 (5 bases). The CDR3 consists of 14 residues. Looked up from germline, CDR1 is ENHRY and CDR2 is SYGVKD. Deletions cut 0 bases from V and 6 bases from J, with 9 bases between. The CDR3 nucleotides are TGTGCCATCAGTGAGTCGGCGGGTTCCAATGAGCAGTTCTTC. Amino acids: CAISESAGSNEQFF.

V and J are TRBV2 and TRBJ2-3; the D gene could be TRBD1 or TRBD2 (6 bases each). Trimming cost V 6 bases and J 2 bases, with 15 bases left between them. Germline assignment: CDR1 SNHLY and CDR2 FYNNEI. The length of the CDR3 is 15 residues. The chain's CDR3 is CASSFGGSNTDTQYF. The CDR3 bases are TGTGCCAGCAGCTTCGGGGGCAGCAACACAGATACGCAGTATTTT.

The rearrangement uses TRBV7-3 and TRBJ1-1; D not certain. CDR1 is SGHTA and CDR2 is FQGTGA in the germline V gene. The CDR3 is 13 amino acids. V lost 5 bases, J lost 4 bases, and 11 bases lay in between. The CDR3 sequence is CASSPQPSTEAFF. The CDR3 DNA reads as TGTGCCAGCAGCCCGCAACCTAGCACTGAAGCTTTCTTT.

The chain has TRBV7-3 and TRBJ2-1; the match to TRBD2 covers 12 bases. The V gene end was trimmed by 5 bases and the J gene end by 6 bases; junction bases not matched to a gene: 5. The CDR3 length is 15 residues. In germline, CDR1 is SGHTA, CDR2 FQGTGA. CDR3 sequence reads: CASSLTSGGFNEQFF. DNA of the CDR3: TGTGCCAGCAGCCTCACTAGCGGGGGGTTCAATGAGCAGTTCTTC.

The J gene is TRBJ2-3, the V gene TRBV7-3; TRBD1 matches at 7 bases. The germline gives CDR1 SGHTA, CDR2 FQGTGA. The CDR3 has 14 residues. J gave up 2 bases and V 5 bases, and 4 bases lay outside the gene matches. The CDR3 nucleotides read TGTGCCAGCAGCCGGGACAGAACCACAGATACGCAGTATTTT. This encodes CASSRDRTTDTQYF.

The sample holds a few counts of this clone. This chain links TRBV7-9 with TRBJ1-1; D gene uncertain. The CDR3 sequence is 13 residues long. CDR1 is SEHNR, CDR2 FQNEAQ, per germline (reference sequence). Deletions cut 2 bases from V and 1 base from J, with 5 bases between. The CDR3: CASSLRGNTEAFF. In nucleotides, the CDR3 is TGTGCCAGCAGCTTACGGGGGAACACTGAAGCTTTCTTT.

In DNA form, the CDR3 reads TGTGCCAGCAGCTTGGGTAAAGAAGCTTTCTTT. It translates to CASSLGKEAFF. This chain joins TRBV5-6 and TRBJ1-1, with D uncertain. V was trimmed by 0 bases and J by 8 bases, leaving 5 bases between them. The CDR3 spans 11 residues. CDR1 and CDR2 from the germline V gene are SGHDT and YYEEEE.

Only a few counts were recorded for this clone. The genes are TRBV11-1 and TRBJ2-2; 7 nucleotides match TRBD1. This CDR3 is built from 14 residues. The trim removed 5 bases at V and 4 bases at J, leaving 4 bases unmatched. CDR1 and CDR2 (germline): SGHAT, FQDESV (reference sequence). This CDR3 reads CASSNRGGTGELFF. The DNA of the CDR3 is TGTGCCAGCAGCAACAGGGGCGGCACCGGGGAGCTGTTTTTT.

The J gene is TRBJ1-6, the V gene TRBV6-6, with TRBD1 identical over 9 bases. Germline CDR1 MNHNY, CDR2 SVGAGI (reference sequence). Unmatched junction bases numbered 6, after V lost 4 bases and J lost 8 bases. The CDR3 runs 15 residues. CDR3 sequence reads: CASSLQGARDSPLHF. As DNA, the CDR3 is TGTGCCAGCAGTTTACAGGGGGCTAGGGATTCACCCCTCCACTTT.

The V call is TRBV6-5, the J call TRBJ2-1; D gene unclear. Trimming removed 6 bases at V and 7 bases at J, with 7 bases between. Germline CDR1 is MNHEY and CDR2 is SVGAGI. The CDR3 extends over 11 amino acids. For the CDR3, the DNA is TGTGCCAGCAGGGGCAGAAATGAGCAGTTCTTC. This encodes CASRGRNEQFF.

The chain uses TRBV4-3 and TRBJ2-2; the match to TRBD2 covers 9 bases. J was trimmed by 5 bases and V by 0 bases; bases with no gene match: 22. CDR1 is LGHNA and CDR2 is YSLEER in the germline V gene. CDR3 length: 22 amino acids. In DNA, the CDR3 is TGCGCCAGCAGCCAAGACCGTGAGCTAGCGGGGCCCAATCCCCTGGGGACCGGGGAGCTGTTTTTT. This encodes CASSQDRELAGPNPLGTGELFF.

This clone was counted ten times or more. The chain employs TRBV28 and TRBJ1-1, with D perhaps TRBD1 (6 bases). CDR1 and CDR2 (germline): MDHEN, SYDVKM. The length of the CDR3 is 13 residues. V shed 3 bases and J shed 5 bases, with 10 bases lying between them. For the CDR3, the DNA is TGTGCCAGCAGTTTCTCCAGGGGTACTGAAGCTTTCTTT. Its protein product is CASSFSRGTEAFF.

This clone was found a few times. The CDR3 loop is CSVEEGGTIYF. The CDR3 DNA reads TGCAGCGTTGAAGAGGGGGGAACCATATATTTT. The gene calls are TRBV29-1 and TRBJ1-3; D possibly corresponds to TRBD1 (5 bases). This CDR3 comprises 11 residues. Deletions cut 0 bases from V and 10 bases from J, with 7 bases between. The germline V gene encodes CDR1 SQVTM and CDR2 ANQGSEA.

The chain carries TRBV11-3 and TRBJ2-6; D is uncertain. The germline gives CDR1 SGHNT, CDR2 YENEEA. V lost 3 bases, J lost 0 bases, and 6 bases lay in between. The CDR3 spans 15 residues. This chain's CDR3 is CASSLVNSGANVLTF. The CDR3 DNA follows: TGTGCCAGCAGCTTGGTGAACTCTGGGGCCAACGTCCTGACTTTC.

CDR3 DNA sequence: TGCGCCAGCAGCCGGGGACAGGGGGCGAATGAGCAGTTCTTC. Its translation: CASSRGQGANEQFF. The rearrangement links TRBV4-1 to TRBJ2-1, with TRBD1 matching over 12 bases. The CDR3 runs 14 residues. CDR1 is MGHRA and CDR2 is YSYEKL in the germline V gene. V was pared by 4 bases and J by 7 bases, with 2 bases of the junction left unmatched.

The rearrangement joins TRBV6-5 to TRBJ2-7; tentative D call: TRBD1 (5 bases). This CDR3 spans 14 amino acids. Trimming left V 2 bases short and J 2 bases short, with 10 bases between. Germline lookup yields CDR1 MNHEY and CDR2 SVGAGI. CDR3 bases: TGTGCCAGCAGTTACACCCCCAGGGCCTACGAGCAGTACTTC. Protein: CASSYTPRAYEQYF.

V and J are TRBV9 and TRBJ1-2; D perhaps matches TRBD1 (5 bases). Germline V CDR1 and CDR2: SGDLS, YYNGEE. The V end was cut by 3 bases, the J end by 8 bases, with 14 bases between. CDR3 size: 13 residues. The CDR3: CASSGGPRGGYTF. CDR3 nucleotides: TGTGCCAGCAGCGGTGGCCCACGGGGCGGCTACACCTTC.

The rearrangement uses TRBV30 and TRBJ2-7, with 7 bases fitting TRBD1. The CDR3 runs to 14 residues. CDR1 GTSNPN and CDR2 SVGIG come from the germline V gene (reference sequence). Unmatched junction bases numbered 6, after V lost 0 bases and J lost 4 bases. CDR3 bases: TGTGCCTGGAGTGTCCCTCAGACAGGGTACGAGCAGTACTTC. It encodes CAWSVPQTGYEQYF.